These 31 T cell receptor beta chains came from one sample sequenced in a study of blood T cell repertoires in COVID-19. TCRdb keeps only in-frame clones here, not all; method: immunoSEQ multiplex PCR. The sample contains some 330,000 clones, less than 90% of which appear only once. Sequencing used PBMCs or T cells enriched from blood (not recorded which). The receptors stem from a woman between 45 and 60 years old who had recovered from COVID-19.

The CDR3 DNA reads as TGTGCCAGTAGCCTCAGGGGGAGGTATAATTCACCCCTCCACTTT. This codes for CASSLRGRYNSPLHF. The rearrangement links TRBV19 to TRBJ1-6; TRBD1 matches at 7 bases. The CDR3 totals 15 residues. V was clipped by 6 bases and J by 4 bases; unmatched bases: 6. Germline assignment: CDR1 LNHDA and CDR2 SQIVND (reference sequence). Combining the CDR3 with reference TRBV19 and TRBJ1-6 gives the whole variable domain DGGITQSPKYLFRKEGQNVTLSCEQNLNHDAMYWYRQDPGQGLRLIYYSQIVNDFQKGDIAEGYSVSREKKESFPLTVTSAQKNPTAFYLCASSLRGRYNSPLHFGNGTRLTVT.

This clone was found once. This chain connects TRBV5-1 to TRBJ1-2; tentatively, D is TRBD1 (6 bases). CDR1 and CDR2 (germline): SGHRS, YFSETQ. V shed 0 bases and J shed 1 base, with 10 bases lying between them. The CDR3 has 15 residues. DNA for the CDR3: TGCGCCAGCAGCTTGGGCCCAGGGGTTAACTATGGCTACACCTTC. As protein: CASSLGPGVNYGYTF.

This clone occurred a few times. The rearrangement uses TRBV5-5 and TRBJ1-2; 7 bases fit TRBD1. This CDR3 region has 14 residues. CDR1 SGHKS and CDR2 YYEKEE come from the germline V gene (reference sequence). The ends lost 4 bases at V and 4 bases at J; junction bases unmatched: 7. The CDR3 DNA follows: TGTGCCAGCAGCCCCCCGGGACAGATCTATGGCTACACCTTC. Protein: CASSPPGQIYGYTF.

The chain employs TRBV11-2 and TRBJ1-2, with a possible D match to TRBD1 (5 bases). V was pared by 0 bases and J by 4 bases, with 18 bases between. The CDR3 runs to 17 residues. The V gene's germline CDR1 is SGHAT and CDR2 FQNNGV. The CDR3 protein is CASSLDRGGESFYGYTF. In nucleotides, the CDR3 is TGTGCCAGCAGCTTAGATCGGGGGGGAGAATCTTTCTATGGCTACACCTTC. The entire variable domain, with the rest obtained from reference TRBV11-2 and TRBJ1-2, is as follows: EAGVAQSPRYKIIEKRQSVAFWCNPISGHATLYWYQQILGQGPKLLIQFQNNGVVDDSQLPKDRFSAERLKGVDSTLKIQPAKLEDSAVYLCASSLDRGGESFYGYTFGSGTRLTVV.

The rearrangement links TRBV5-4 to TRBJ1-2, with D tentatively TRBD1 (6 bases). CDR1 and CDR2 from the germline V gene are SGHNT and YYREEE (reference sequence). Trimming shortened V by 4 bases and J by 6 bases, and 19 bases separated the two germline ends. The CDR3 loop spans 15 amino acids. The CDR3 sequence: CASSLGQTRLDGYTF. The DNA for the CDR3 is TGTGCCAGCAGCCTCGGACAGACCCGGCTCGATGGCTACACCTTC.

This sequence joins TRBV2 and TRBJ2-1; 13 nucleotides line up with TRBD2. The CDR3 extends over 16 amino acids. V lost 7 bases and J lost 3; bases outside the gene matches: 6. Germline-derived CDR1 and CDR2 are SNHLY and FYNNEI. The CDR3: CASTPRTSGSYNEQFF. As DNA, the CDR3 is TGTGCCAGCACCCCGAGGACTAGCGGGAGCTACAATGAGCAGTTCTTC.

This sequence joins TRBV14 and TRBJ1-2; 8 nucleotides agree with TRBD1. The CDR3 has 15 amino acids. CDR1 is SGHDN and CDR2 is FVKESK in the germline V gene. Trimming took 4 bases from V and 8 from J; bases not matched to a gene: 12. The CDR3 sequence is CASSPGQGLTEGYTF. The CDR3, as DNA: TGTGCCAGCAGCCCAGGACAGGGCCTAACGGAAGGCTACACCTTC.

The rearrangement links TRBV27 to TRBJ1-4; D gene uncertain. With 3 bases removed from V and 8 bases from J, the gap between germline ends came to 13 bases. The CDR3 is 14 residues long. CDR1 and CDR2 (germline): MNHEY, SMNVEV (reference sequence). In DNA form, the CDR3 reads TGTGCCAGCAGTTTTTCCCGCCTGGGCGAAAAACTGTTTTTT. Translation gives CASSFSRLGEKLFF.

CDR3 amino acids: CASSFGGETEAFF. The CDR3 nucleotides are TGTGCCAGCAGCTTTGGGGGGGAAACTGAAGCTTTCTTT. The chain couples TRBV7-2 to TRBJ1-1, with a possible D match to TRBD1 (5 bases). With 3 bases removed from V and 5 bases from J, the gap between germline ends came to 10 bases. There are 13 residues in the CDR3. Germline V gene lookup returns CDR1 SGHTA and CDR2 FQGNSA.

This clone showed up just once. For the CDR3, the DNA is TGTGCCAGCAGCTTCGCGCCTTATAGCAATCAGCCCCAGCATTTT. As protein: CASSFAPYSNQPQHF. J is TRBJ1-5 and V is TRBV11-2; D not certain. Trimming took 3 bases from V and 0 from J, leaving 9 bases between them. Germline-derived CDR1 and CDR2 are SGHAT and FQNNGV. This CDR3 spans 15 amino acids. Supplemented by reference TRBV11-2 and TRBJ1-5, the full variable domain reads EAGVAQSPRYKIIEKRQSVAFWCNPISGHATLYWYQQILGQGPKLLIQFQNNGVVDDSQLPKDRFSAERLKGVDSTLKIQPAKLEDSAVYLCASSFAPYSNQPQHFGDGTRLSIL.

The chain uses TRBV27 and TRBJ2-5, with a tentative D call TRBD2 (6 bases). CDR1 is MNHEY, CDR2 SMNVEV, per germline (reference sequence). Between the trimmed V and J ends, which lost 6 bases and 1 base, there was a span of 15 bases. CDR3 length: 15 residues. This CDR3 is CASSDPRGGQETQYF. The CDR3 bases are TGTGCCAGCAGCGACCCTAGGGGAGGCCAAGAGACCCAGTACTTC.

This clone was seen only once. V is TRBV11-2 and J is TRBJ2-7, with 7 bases fitting TRBD1. In germline, CDR1 is SGHAT, CDR2 FQNNGV. Germline trimming cut 4 bases from V and 3 bases from J; bases unmatched to any gene: 9. The CDR3 contains 15 residues. CDR3 loop: CASSSTGQFIYEQYF. Here the CDR3 DNA reads TGTGCCAGCAGCTCGACGGGACAGTTCATCTACGAGCAGTACTTC.

CDR3: CATSRGGTGKPTANEKLFF. In DNA form, the CDR3 reads TGTGCCACCAGCAGAGGTGGGACAGGAAAGCCAACGGCTAATGAAAAACTGTTTTTT. The chain employs TRBV15 and TRBJ1-4, with 8 bases that match TRBD1. The ends lost 1 base at V and 3 bases at J; junction bases unmatched: 13. CDR1 LNHNV and CDR2 YYDKDF come from the germline V gene (reference sequence). The CDR3 spans 19 residues.

The chain links TRBV30 to TRBJ2-1; TRBD2 matches at 8 bases. V gave up 1 base and J gave up 5 bases; unmatched junction bases: 1. CDR1 GTSNPN and CDR2 SVGIG come from the germline V gene (reference sequence). CDR3 length: 13 amino acids. CDR3 DNA: TGTGCCTGGAGTGATAGCGGGGACAATGAGCAGTTCTTC. Its translation: CAWSDSGDNEQFF.

The rearrangement joins TRBV10-3 to TRBJ2-2, with 9 positions matching TRBD1. The CDR3 sequence is 15 residues long. The V segment lost 7 bases and the J segment 5 bases; nucleotides outside the gene matches: 8. The germline gives CDR1 ENHRY, CDR2 SYGVKD. In DNA form, the CDR3 reads TGTGCCATCACCGCCCTGGACAGGGGAACCGGGGAGCTGTTTTTT. Encoded protein: CAITALDRGTGELFF.

In nucleotides, the CDR3 is TGTGCCAGTAGTTTGCGACAAATTGGCTACACCTTC. Encoded protein: CASSLRQIGYTF. The chain carries TRBV19 and TRBJ1-2; D is unclear. The CDR3 spans 12 residues. The V gene lost 5 bases and the J gene lost 7 bases, with 11 bases spanning the gap. Germline loops: CDR1 LNHDA, CDR2 SQIVND (reference sequence). Supplemented by reference TRBV19 and TRBJ1-2, the full variable domain reads DGGITQSPKYLFRKEGQNVTLSCEQNLNHDAMYWYRQDPGQGLRLIYYSQIVNDFQKGDIAEGYSVSREKKESFPLTVTSAQKNPTAFYLCASSLRQIGYTFGSGTRLTVV.

The chain combines TRBV19 with TRBJ2-6; D possibly corresponds to TRBD1 (6 bases). Germline values: CDR1 LNHDA, CDR2 SQIVND (reference sequence). CDR3 length: 14 amino acids. Trimming left V 10 bases short and J 0 bases short, with 10 bases between. CDR3 loop: CATGVGSGANVLTF. CDR3 DNA: TGTGCCACAGGGGTGGGCTCTGGGGCCAACGTCCTGACTTTC.

V is TRBV29-1 and J is TRBJ1-1; D is possibly TRBD1 (5 bases). The V gene's germline CDR1 is SQVTM and CDR2 ANQGSEA. The CDR3 totals 13 residues. The V and J ends lost 3 bases and 2 bases respectively, with 10 bases between them. The CDR3 bases are TGCAGCGTTGATGGCAGGGTTAACACTGAAGCTTTCTTT. It codes for CSVDGRVNTEAFF.

This chain links TRBV3-1 (or the pseudogene TRBV3-2) with TRBJ1-2, with TRBD1 matching 9 bases. This CDR3 has 15 residues. V trimming: 4 bases; J trimming: 6 bases; junction bases outside the gene matches: 9. The germline gives CDR1 LGHDT, CDR2 YNNKEL (reference sequence). This CDR3 is CASSLPFGQGNGYTF. CDR3 coding DNA: TGTGCCAGCAGCCTTCCCTTCGGACAGGGGAATGGCTACACCTTC.

The chain is built from TRBV7-2 and TRBJ1-1; 12 bases fit TRBD1. Losses at the gene ends were 4 bases for V and 5 bases for J; bases not matched to a gene: 11. Germline assignment: CDR1 SGHTA and CDR2 FQGNSA. This CDR3 spans 17 amino acids. This CDR3 is CASSYVGTGGASTEAFF. CDR3 in DNA: TGTGCCAGCAGCTACGTAGGGACAGGGGGCGCGAGTACTGAAGCTTTCTTT.

This chain joins TRBV4-1 and TRBJ2-7; TRBD1 matches at 9 bases. Germline CDR1 reads MGHRA; CDR2 reads YSYEKL. CDR3 length: 15 amino acids. Germline trimming cut 4 bases from V and 4 bases from J; bases unmatched to any gene: 8. Here the CDR3 reads CASSPRTGESYEQYF. CDR3 nucleotide sequence: TGCGCCAGCAGCCCACGGACAGGGGAATCGTACGAGCAGTACTTC.

This chain links TRBV4-2 with TRBJ1-6; 10 bases agree with TRBD1. The V segment lost 3 bases and the J segment 5 bases; nucleotides outside the gene matches: 4. Germline V gives CDR1 LGHNA, CDR2 YNFKEQ. This CDR3 comprises 16 residues. The CDR3 DNA is TGTGCCAGCAGCCAGCCGGGACAGGGGAATAATTCACCCCTCCACTTT. Translation gives CASSQPGQGNNSPLHF.

CDR3: CASSPTAGTTEAFF. DNA of the CDR3: TGCGCCAGCAGCCCTACAGCAGGGACTACTGAAGCTTTCTTT. V and J are TRBV5-1 and TRBJ1-1, with D possibly being TRBD1 (5 bases). Germline V CDR1 and CDR2: SGHRS, YFSETQ. CDR3 length: 14 residues. The V end was cut by 4 bases, the J end by 5 bases, with 15 bases between.

The CDR3 loop reads CASSQAGQGEEAFF. The CDR3 nucleotides are TGCGCCAGCAGCCAAGCAGGTCAGGGGGAAGAAGCTTTCTTT. V is TRBV4-1 and J is TRBJ1-1; TRBD1 matches 7 bases. This CDR3 comprises 14 residues. The trim removed 1 base at V and 8 bases at J, leaving 7 bases unmatched. Germline V gene lookup returns CDR1 MGHRA and CDR2 YSYEKL.

The chain employs TRBV20-1 and TRBJ1-5; D not certain. There are 13 residues in the CDR3. V dropped 3 bases and J dropped 1 base, with 7 bases sitting between them. Germline V gene sequence: CDR1 DFQATT, CDR2 SNEGSKA (reference sequence). The CDR3 region is CSASRESNQPQHF. The CDR3 DNA reads TGCAGTGCTAGTAGGGAGAGCAATCAGCCCCAGCATTTT.

The rearrangement uses TRBV5-6 and TRBJ2-1; no clear D gene. V dropped 3 bases and J dropped 4 bases, with 8 bases sitting between them. This CDR3 region has 13 residues. Germline V CDR1 and CDR2: SGHDT, YYEEEE. This CDR3 is CASSSSPYNEQFF. The DNA of the CDR3 is TGTGCCAGCAGCTCCTCTCCGTACAATGAGCAGTTCTTC. The full variable domain, in which reference TRBV5-6 and TRBJ2-1 provide the parts outside the CDR3, is DAGVTQSPTHLIKTRGQQVTLRCSPKSGHDTVSWYQQALGQGPQFIFQYYEEEERQRGNFPDRFSGHQFPNYSSELNVNALLLGDSALYLCASSSSPYNEQFFGPGTRLTVL.

The CDR3 is CASSYASGVGETQYF. CDR3 sequence (DNA): TGTGCCAGCAGCTATGCCTCAGGGGTGGGCGAGACCCAGTACTTC. V gene TRBV3-1 (or the pseudogene TRBV3-2) combines with J gene TRBJ2-5; possibly TRBD1 for D (6 bases). Germline V gene sequence: CDR1 LGHDT, CDR2 YNNKEL (reference sequence). The CDR3 spans 15 residues. Trimming took 5 bases from V and 5 from J, leaving 18 bases between them.

The rearrangement uses TRBV7-9 and TRBJ2-6, with D perhaps TRBD2 (5 bases). V was pared by 1 base and J by 0 bases, with 16 bases between. Germline values: CDR1 SEHNR, CDR2 FQNEAQ (reference sequence). The CDR3 extends over 19 amino acids. The DNA of the CDR3 is TGTGCCAGCAGCTTAGGAGCGCGGGTACAATACTCTGGGGCCAACGTCCTGACTTTC. This translates into CASSLGARVQYSGANVLTF. Full variable domain (remainder filled in from reference TRBV7-9 and TRBJ2-6): DTGVSQNPRHKITKRGQNVTFRCDPISEHNRLYWYRQTLGQGPEFLTYFQNEAQLEKSRLLSDRFSAERPKGSFSTLEIQRTEQGDSAMYLCASSLGARVQYSGANVLTFGAGSRLTVL.

For this clone: Other DNA sequences from this sample encode an identical CDR3 as well. This CDR3 is CASSAYEQYF. The CDR3, as DNA: TGTGCCAGCAGTGCGTACGAGCAGTACTTC. The V call is TRBV2, the J call TRBJ2-7, with D hard to call. In germline, CDR1 is SNHLY, CDR2 FYNNEI. This CDR3 spans 10 amino acids. Trimming took off 4 bases at V and 4 bases at J, with 2 bases between the two ends. The whole variable domain, remainder taken from reference TRBV2 and TRBJ2-7, is EPEVTQTPSHQVTQMGQEVILRCVPISNHLYFYWYRQILGQKVEFLVSFYNNEISEKSEIFDDQFSVERPDGSNFTLKIRSTKLEDSAMYFCASSAYEQYFGPGTRLTVT.

On this clone itself: Other DNA sequences in this sample translate to the same CDR3. V is TRBV5-1 and J is TRBJ1-1; TRBD1 matches at 8 bases. The CDR3 has 14 residues. The V segment lost 4 bases and the J segment 2 bases; nucleotides outside the gene matches: 4. Looked up from germline, CDR1 is SGHRS and CDR2 is YFSETQ. The CDR3 is CASSPGTGNTEAFF. DNA of the CDR3: TGCGCCAGCAGCCCCGGGACAGGAAACACTGAAGCTTTCTTT.

About this clone itself: Other nucleotide sequences in the sample specify the same CDR3. The chain has TRBV4-3 and TRBJ1-5, with no clear D. The CDR3 consists of 15 residues. V lost 0 bases and J 3 bases, leaving 9 bases between the germline ends. The germline gives CDR1 LGHNA, CDR2 YSLEER. CDR3 sequence: CASSQDRRDNQPQHF. As DNA, the CDR3 is TGCGCCAGCAGCCAAGATCGGAGAGACAATCAGCCCCAGCATTTT.